This T cell receptor beta chain is from a study of T cell responses to AZD1222 COVID-19 vaccine. Germline V CDR1 and CDR2: SGHTA, FQGNSA. The CDR3 is 13 residues long. Trimming stripped 3 bases from V and 3 bases from J, with 9 bases between. Notes on the study in general: Just six AZD1222 recipients were seropositive at baseline. CD4 TCRs linked to vaccination spanned spike, dominating at 160-218 and 743-854. Targeting of unmutated variant regions was reportedly seen in nearly half of spike-specific TCRs.

Repertoires were generated with immunoSEQ multiplex PCR, while TCRdb's copy carries only in-frame clones and drops some. Of 86,000 or so clones listed, roughly 90% are singletons. Regarding this clone: Its antigen is unknown.

The receptor was derived from an adult in good health. Sequencing used peripheral blood, obtained on day 0 of AZD1222 vaccination. The J gene is TRBJ2-7, the V gene TRBV7-2, with D tentatively TRBD1 (6 bases). This CDR3 is CASSFGQYYEQYF. The CDR3 DNA is TGTGCCAGCAGCTTTGGACAGTACTACGAGCAGTACTTC.